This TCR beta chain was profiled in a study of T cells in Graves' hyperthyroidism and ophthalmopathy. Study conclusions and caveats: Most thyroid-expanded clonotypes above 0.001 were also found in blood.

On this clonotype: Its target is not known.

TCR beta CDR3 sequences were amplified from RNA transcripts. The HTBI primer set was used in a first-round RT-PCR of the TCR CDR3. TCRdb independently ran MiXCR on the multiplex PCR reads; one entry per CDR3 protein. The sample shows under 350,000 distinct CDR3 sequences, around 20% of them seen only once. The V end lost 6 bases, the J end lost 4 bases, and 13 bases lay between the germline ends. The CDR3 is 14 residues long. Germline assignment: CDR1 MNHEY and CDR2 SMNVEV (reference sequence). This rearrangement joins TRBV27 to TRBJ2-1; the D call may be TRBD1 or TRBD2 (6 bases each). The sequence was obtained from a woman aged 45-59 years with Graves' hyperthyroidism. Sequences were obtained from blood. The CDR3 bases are TGTGCCAGCAGCGACGGGGGCCGTTACAATGAGCAGTTCTTC. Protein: CASSDGGRYNEQFF.